This T cell receptor (beta chain) was sequenced during a study of cytomegalovirus exposure and HLA in healthy donors. Study-wide findings and caveats: Most of the CMV-associated TCR beta chains (in a later analysis) appeared to be HLA-restricted. The study listed some 160 cytomegalovirus-associated TCR beta chains. The classifier, whose performance was assessed in both the original and validation cohorts, reportedly diagnosed cytomegalovirus status with high specificity and sensitivity.

The primer mix had 60 Vbeta and 13 Jbeta primers. Profiling relied on immunoSEQ multiplex PCR, and the TCRdb table lists in-frame clones only, not all of them. The table records 150,000 to 200,000 clones, less than 90% of them present only once. Comment on this clone: Antigen unknown.

Per germline, CDR1 SGDLS and CDR2 YYNGEE. V dropped 4 bases and J dropped 0 bases, with 4 bases sitting between them. The CDR3 runs to 12 residues. This clonotype was obtained from a man aged 50-59 years in good health and CMV-seronegative. The sequencing sample was made of PBMCs. The chain employs TRBV9 and TRBJ2-5; D not certain. The CDR3 protein is CASSPNQETQYF. CDR3 bases: TGTGCCAGCAGCCCAAACCAAGAGACCCAGTACTTC.